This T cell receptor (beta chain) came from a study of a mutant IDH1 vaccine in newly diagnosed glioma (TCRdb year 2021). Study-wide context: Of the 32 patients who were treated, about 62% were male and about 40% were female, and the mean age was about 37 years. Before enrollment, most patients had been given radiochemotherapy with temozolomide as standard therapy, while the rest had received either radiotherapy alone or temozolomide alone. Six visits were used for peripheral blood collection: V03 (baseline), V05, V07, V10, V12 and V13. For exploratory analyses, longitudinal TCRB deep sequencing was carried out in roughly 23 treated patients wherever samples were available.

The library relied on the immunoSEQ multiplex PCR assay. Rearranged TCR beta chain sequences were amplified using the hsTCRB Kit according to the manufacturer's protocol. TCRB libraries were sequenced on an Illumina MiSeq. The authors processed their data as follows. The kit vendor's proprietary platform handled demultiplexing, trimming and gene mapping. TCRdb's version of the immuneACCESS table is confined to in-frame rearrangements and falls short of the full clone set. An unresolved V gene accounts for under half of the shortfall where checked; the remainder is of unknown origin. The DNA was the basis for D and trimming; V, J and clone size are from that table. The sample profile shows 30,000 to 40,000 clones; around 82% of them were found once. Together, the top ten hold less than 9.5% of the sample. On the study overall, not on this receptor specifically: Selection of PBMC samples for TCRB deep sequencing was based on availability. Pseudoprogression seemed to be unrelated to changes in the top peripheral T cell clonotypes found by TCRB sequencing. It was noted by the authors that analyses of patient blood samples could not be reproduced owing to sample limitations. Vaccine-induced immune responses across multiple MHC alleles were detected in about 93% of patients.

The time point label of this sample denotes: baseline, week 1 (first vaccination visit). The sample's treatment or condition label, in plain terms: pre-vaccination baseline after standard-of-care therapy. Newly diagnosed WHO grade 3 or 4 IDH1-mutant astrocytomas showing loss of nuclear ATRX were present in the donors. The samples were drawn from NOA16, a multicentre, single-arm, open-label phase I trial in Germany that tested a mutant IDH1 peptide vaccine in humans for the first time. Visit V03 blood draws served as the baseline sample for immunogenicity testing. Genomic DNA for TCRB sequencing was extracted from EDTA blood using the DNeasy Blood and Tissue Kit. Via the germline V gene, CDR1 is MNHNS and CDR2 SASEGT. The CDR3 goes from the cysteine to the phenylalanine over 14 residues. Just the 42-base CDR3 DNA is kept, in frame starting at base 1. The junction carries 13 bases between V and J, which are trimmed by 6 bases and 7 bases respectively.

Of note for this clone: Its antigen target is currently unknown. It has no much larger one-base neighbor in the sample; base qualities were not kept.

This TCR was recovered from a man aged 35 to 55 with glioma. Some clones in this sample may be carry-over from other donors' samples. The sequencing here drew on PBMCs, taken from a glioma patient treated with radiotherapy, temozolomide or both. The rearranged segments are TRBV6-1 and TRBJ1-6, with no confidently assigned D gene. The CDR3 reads CASSPIGRNSPLHF. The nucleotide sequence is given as TGTGCCAGCAGCCCCATAGGGAGGAATTCACCCCTCCACTTT.